Listed below are T cell receptor beta chains from one sample, sequenced in a study of post-analysis software for immune sequencing data. Each CDR3 protein gets one entry after TCRdb re-called the PCR reads with MiXCR. Of 700,000 to 900,000 distinct CDR3 sequences listed, about half were seen once; the top ten hold roughly 5.2%. The specimen was blood. The receptors were gathered from a girl aged 10-17 years with multiple sclerosis. Both conserved end residues are part of each CDR3. Size is stated for part of the rows, as once, few or many counts, or as a class when the clone is expanded.

size | J | V | CDR3
. | TRBJ2-7 | TRBV4-1 | CANSQDNEGGTSYEQYF
. | TRBJ2-5 | TRBV7-6 | CASSSSGRATEQYF
once | TRBJ2-1 | TRBV28 | CASSRGTSGSGYNEQFF
few | TRBJ1-4 | TRBV6-5 | CASSPSRGEKLFF
few | TRBJ1-4 | TRBV20-1 | CSARDSSGGNEKLFF
. | TRBJ1-1 | TRBV29-1 | CSVVKRGGDTEAFF
. | TRBJ1-2 | TRBV4-2 | CASSQEGQANNYGYTF
. | TRBJ2-1 | TRBV6-2/TRBV6-3 | CASSSSGRPRQFF
. | TRBJ2-7 | TRBV6-5 | CASSYRGPSSYEQYF
once | TRBJ1-2 | TRBV5-1 | CASSLVANRDYGYTF
few | TRBJ2-1 | TRBV5-1 | CASSLGGRALVDYEQFF
. | TRBJ2-1 | TRBV12-3/TRBV12-4 | CASSKGQGANEQFF
. | TRBJ1-5 | TRBV20-1 | CSARPLSGSNQPQHF
. | TRBJ2-1 | TRBV5-5 | CASIQSGSSYNEQFF
. | TRBJ1-5 | TRBV12-3/TRBV12-4 | CASRPTGRNQPQHF
. | TRBJ2-1 | TRBV30 | CAWSISGQGNEQFF
few | TRBJ2-5 | TRBV4-2 | CASSQGDLAGQETQYF
few | TRBJ2-7 | TRBV4-2 | CASSPSLGAGGYYEQYF
once | . | TRBV10-1 | CASSESKGQGAYEQYF